This T cell receptor beta chain was recorded in a study of vaccination and CD4 T cells after COVID-19. Across the study: Convalescent donors totaled six males and four females, including two who were Hispanic. Post-COVID draws followed diagnosis by a median roughly 93 days (range 35 to 161). Findings and caveats of the study: Apart from involving relatively few convalescent patients, the work omitted early post-infection timepoints.

The treatment: roughly 10-day PBMC culture with coronavirus spike peptide pools or control peptides (ViraFEST assay). Under the ViraFEST approach, antigen-specific T cells were expanded with peptide pools and TCRs subsequently sequenced. Concerning this clonotype: Antigen unknown.

The V end lost 1 base, the J end lost 4 bases, and 4 bases lay between the germline ends. Germline CDR1 SNHLY, CDR2 FYNNEI. The CDR3 covers 13 residues. Cultured CD4+ T cells had their DNA profiled by the Oncomine TCR Beta short-read assay. Via MiXCR, TCRdb re-called the PCR reads, giving one row per CDR3 protein. The sample consists of 20,000 to 25,000 distinct CDR3 sequences, less than 50% of them appearing once. The sequenced sample was CD4+ T cells from blood, cultured in vitro, obtained before SARS-CoV-2 vaccination. The sequence was obtained from a human donor who had recovered from COVID-19. This rearrangement joins TRBV2 to TRBJ2-2, with unresolved D. The CDR3 coding sequence is TGTGCCAGCAGTGAAGAGAGCACCGGGGAGCTGTTTTTT. Residues: CASSEESTGELFF.